These 6 T cell receptor beta chains share one sample of origin, sequenced in a study of cytomegalovirus exposure and HLA in healthy donors. The PCR had 60 Vbeta and 13 Jbeta primers. Profiled with immunoSEQ multiplex PCR; TCRdb holds only in-frame clones, not every one. Of 120,000 to 150,000 clones in the sample, approximately 70% are singletons; the top ten hold roughly 1.7%. Sequencing was performed on PBMCs. Receptors were obtained from a young woman in good health and CMV-seronegative.

V is TRBV5-1 and J is TRBJ2-1; possible D gene TRBD1, 5 bases. Trimming stripped 0 bases from V and 7 bases from J, with 8 bases between. Germline CDR1 SGHRS, CDR2 YFSETQ. This CDR3 region has 13 residues. The CDR3 DNA follows: TGCGCCAGCAGCTTGGGACAGATTAATGAGCAGTTCTTC. This gives the protein CASSLGQINEQFF. Full variable domain (remainder filled in from reference TRBV5-1 and TRBJ2-1): KAGVTQTPRYLIKTRGQQVTLSCSPISGHRSVSWYQQTPGQGLQFLFEYFSETQRNKGNFPGRFSGRQFSNSRSEMNVSTLELGDSALYLCASSLGQINEQFFGPGTRLTVL.

This clone has a single count. The chain employs TRBV7-8 and TRBJ2-2; TRBD1 aligns across 9 bases. V was clipped by 5 bases and J by 5 bases; unmatched bases: 9. Looked up from germline, CDR1 is SGHVS and CDR2 is FQNEAQ. The CDR3 is made up of 16 amino acids. CDR3 sequence: CASSPAGTGRTGELFF. CDR3 DNA sequence: TGTGCCAGCAGCCCCGCCGGGACAGGGAGGACCGGGGAGCTGTTTTTT.

The chain carries TRBV2 and TRBJ1-2; D is perhaps TRBD1 (5 bases). V shed 6 bases and J shed 7 bases, with 12 bases lying between them. The CDR3 totals 12 residues. The germline V gene has CDR1 SNHLY and CDR2 FYNNEI. The DNA of the CDR3 is TGTGCCAGCAGGGGTGGGGCGCCTGGCTACACCTTC. Translation gives CASRGGAPGYTF.

This clone was observed a single time. The J gene is TRBJ2-6, the V gene TRBV27; D gene unclear. V was trimmed by 6 bases and J by 0 bases, leaving 6 bases between them. There are 14 residues in the CDR3. Germline V lookup: CDR1 MNHEY, CDR2 SMNVEV (reference sequence). CDR3 region: CASRASSGANVLTF. The CDR3 DNA reads TGTGCCAGCAGGGCTAGCTCTGGGGCCAACGTCCTGACTTTC.

V is TRBV7-2 and J is TRBJ2-2; D gene uncertain. Trimming shortened V by 4 bases and J by 4 bases, and 4 bases separated the two germline ends. This CDR3 is 12 amino acids long. Germline CDR1 SGHTA, CDR2 FQGNSA. The CDR3, as DNA: TGTGCCAGCAGCTCCATCACCGGGGAGCTGTTTTTT. Protein sequence: CASSSITGELFF.

CDR3 nucleotide sequence: TGTGCCAGCAGCTTAGATCACGACGTCCACAGGGGGGGCACTGAAGCTTTCTTT. Amino acids: CASSLDHDVHRGGTEAFF. The chain couples TRBV11-2 to TRBJ1-1, with 8 positions matching TRBD1. This CDR3 comprises 18 residues. Germline CDR1 is SGHAT and CDR2 is FQNNGV. Trimming took 0 bases from V and 4 from J; bases not matched to a gene: 13.